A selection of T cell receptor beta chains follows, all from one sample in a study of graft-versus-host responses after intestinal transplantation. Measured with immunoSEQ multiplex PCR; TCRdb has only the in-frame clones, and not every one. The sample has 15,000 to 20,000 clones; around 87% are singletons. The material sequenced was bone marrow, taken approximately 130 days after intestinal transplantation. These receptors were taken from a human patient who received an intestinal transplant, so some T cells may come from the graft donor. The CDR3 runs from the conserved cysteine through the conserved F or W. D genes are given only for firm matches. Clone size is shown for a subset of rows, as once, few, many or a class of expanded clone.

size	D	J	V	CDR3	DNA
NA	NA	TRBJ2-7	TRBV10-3	CAISETQGYEQYF	TGTGCCATCAGTGAGACACAGGGATACGAGCAGTACTTC
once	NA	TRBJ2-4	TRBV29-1	CSVGTALAKNIQYF	TGCAGCGTTGGGACAGCCCTAGCCAAAAACATTCAGTACTTC
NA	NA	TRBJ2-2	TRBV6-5	CASSYSPTVGELFF	TGTGCCAGCAGTTACTCCCCTACAGTCGGGGAGCTGTTTTTT
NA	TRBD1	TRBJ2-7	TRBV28	CASSSGQGGEQYF	TGTGCCAGCAGTTCTGGACAGGGGGGCGAGCAGTACTTC
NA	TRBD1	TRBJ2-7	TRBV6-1	CASSLRTGSTYEQYF	TGTGCCAGCAGTTTACGGACAGGGTCGACCTACGAGCAGTACTTC
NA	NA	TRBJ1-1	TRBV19	CASSIVEGRGAEAFF	TGTGCCAGTAGTATCGTGGAAGGGAGGGGTGCTGAAGCTTTCTTT
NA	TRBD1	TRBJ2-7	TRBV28	CASSSGTGPYEQYF	TGTGCCAGCAGTTCCGGGACAGGGCCCTACGAGCAGTACTTC
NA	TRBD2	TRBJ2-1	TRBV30	CAWKLGTSSYNEQFF	TGTGCCTGGAAGCTCGGGACTAGCAGTTACAATGAGCAGTTCTTC
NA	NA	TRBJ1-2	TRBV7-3	CASSLEGNGYTF	TGTGCCAGCAGCTTAGAGGGGAATGGCTACACCTTC
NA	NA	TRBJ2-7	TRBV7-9	CASSPEGYNSYEQYF	TGTGCCAGCAGCCCTGAAGGTTATAACAGCTACGAGCAGTACTTC
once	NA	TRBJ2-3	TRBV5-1	CASSLGLSTDTQYF	TGCGCCAGCAGCTTGGGGCTCAGCACAGATACGCAGTATTTT
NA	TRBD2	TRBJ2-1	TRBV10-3	CAISETRWTSGRVAYNEQFF	TGTGCCATCAGTGAGACTCGCTGGACTAGCGGGAGGGTTGCCTACAATGAGCAGTTCTTC
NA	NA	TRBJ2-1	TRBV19	CASSISFGNEQFF	TGTGCCAGTAGTATATCGTTCGGCAATGAGCAGTTCTTC
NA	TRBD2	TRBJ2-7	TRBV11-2	CASSLGLAYEQYF	TGTGCCAGCAGCTTAGGACTAGCGTATGAGCAGTACTTC
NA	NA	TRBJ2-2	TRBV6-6	CASSLPYSTGELFF	TGTGCCAGCAGCCTCCCGTACTCGACCGGGGAGCTGTTTTTT
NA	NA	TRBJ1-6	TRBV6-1	CASKTGPSYNSPLHF	TGTGCCAGCAAGACGGGACCGTCTTATAATTCACCCCTCCACTTT
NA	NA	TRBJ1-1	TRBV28	CASSLILSGLGPSTEAFF	TGTGCCAGCAGTTTAATTTTGTCGGGATTGGGCCCCTCCACTGAAGCTTTCTTT
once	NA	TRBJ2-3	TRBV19	CASSIRKYSADTQYF	TGTGCCAGTAGTATAAGGAAGTATAGCGCAGATACGCAGTATTTT
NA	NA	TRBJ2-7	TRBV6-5	CASSPRVALEQYF	TGTGCCAGCAGTCCGCGTGTCGCCCTCGAGCAGTACTTC
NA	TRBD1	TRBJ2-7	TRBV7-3	CASSEGQGAYEQYF	TGTGCCAGCAGCGAGGGACAGGGGGCCTACGAGCAGTACTTC
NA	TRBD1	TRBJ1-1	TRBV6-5	CASRHTGGSAPEAFF	TGTGCCAGCAGACACACAGGGGGCTCGGCCCCTGAAGCTTTCTTT
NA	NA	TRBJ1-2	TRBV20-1	CSARVGDGYTF	TGCAGTGCTAGAGTGGGGGATGGCTACACCTTC
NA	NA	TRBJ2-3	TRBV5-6	CASSLLSLTDTQYF	TGTGCCAGCAGCTTGTTAAGCCTCACAGATACGCAGTATTTT
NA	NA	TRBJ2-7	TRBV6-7	CASSYSAYSYEQYF	TGTGCCAGCAGTTACTCAGCGTACTCCTACGAGCAGTACTTC
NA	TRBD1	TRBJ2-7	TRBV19	CASSDRTGVSYEQYF	TGTGCCAGTAGTGATCGGACAGGAGTCTCCTACGAGCAGTACTTC
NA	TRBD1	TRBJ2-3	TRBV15	CATSTTGEATDTQYF	TGTGCCACCAGTACGACAGGGGAAGCCACAGATACGCAGTATTTT
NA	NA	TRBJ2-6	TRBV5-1	CASSLRSNSGANVLTF	TGCGCCAGCAGCTTGAGATCAAACTCTGGGGCCAACGTCCTGACTTTC
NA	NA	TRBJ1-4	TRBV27	CASANKPPGTPNEKLFF	TGTGCCAGCGCTAATAAGCCCCCGGGGACACCTAATGAAAAACTGTTTTTT
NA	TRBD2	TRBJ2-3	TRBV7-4	CASSLGGGIDTQYF	TGTGCCAGCAGCTTAGGCGGGGGGATAGATACGCAGTATTTT
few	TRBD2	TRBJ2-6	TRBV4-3	CASSQTSGSGANVLTF	TGCGCCAGCAGCCAAACTAGCGGCTCTGGGGCCAACGTCCTGACTTTC
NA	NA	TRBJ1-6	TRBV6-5	CASSSQGPPLHF	TGTGCCAGCAGTTCCCAAGGGCCACCCCTCCACTTT
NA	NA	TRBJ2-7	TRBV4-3	CASSRGEETYEQYF	TGCGCCAGCAGCCGAGGGGAAGAAACCTACGAGCAGTACTTC
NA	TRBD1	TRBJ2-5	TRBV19	CASSIDQGARETQYF	TGTGCCAGTAGTATAGATCAGGGGGCTCGGGAGACCCAGTACTTC
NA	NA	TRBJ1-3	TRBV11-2	CASSLAPASGNTIYF	TGTGCCAGCAGCTTAGCTCCAGCTTCTGGAAACACCATATATTTT
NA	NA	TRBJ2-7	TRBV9	CANSVRGDSSYEQYF	TGTGCCAACAGCGTAAGAGGGGATAGCTCCTACGAGCAGTACTTC
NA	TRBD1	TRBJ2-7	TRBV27	CASSELGTGKTYEQYF	TGTGCCAGCAGTGAGCTCGGGACAGGGAAGACCTACGAGCAGTACTTC
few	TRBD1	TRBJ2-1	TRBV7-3	CASSLSPPGTGPYNEQFF	TGTGCCAGCAGCTTAAGCCCCCCCGGGACAGGGCCCTACAATGAGCAGTTCTTC
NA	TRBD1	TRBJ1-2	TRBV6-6	CASSYSARGSYGYTF	TGTGCCAGCAGTTACTCCGCCAGGGGGTCATATGGCTACACCTTC
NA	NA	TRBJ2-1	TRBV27	CASSPGVSEQFF	TGTGCCAGCAGTCCCGGGGTCAGTGAGCAGTTCTTC
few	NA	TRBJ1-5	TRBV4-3	CASSQGGGRNQPQHF	TGCGCCAGCAGCCAAGGGGGAGGGAGGAATCAGCCCCAGCATTTT
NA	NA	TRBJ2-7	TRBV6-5	CASSYSGTWYF	TGTGCCAGCAGTTACTCGGGTACTTGGTACTTC
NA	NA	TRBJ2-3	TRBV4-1	CASSHPLSRQGGDTQYF	TGCGCCAGCAGCCATCCGCTGTCGAGACAGGGAGGAGATACGCAGTATTTT
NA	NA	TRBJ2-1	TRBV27	CASSLRTLYEEQFF	TGTGCCAGCAGTTTGAGGACTCTCTACGAGGAGCAGTTCTTC
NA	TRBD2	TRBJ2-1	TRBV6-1	CASSGLAHNEQFF	TGTGCCAGCAGTGGACTAGCGCACAATGAGCAGTTCTTC
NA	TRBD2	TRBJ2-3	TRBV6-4	CASSGLAGGTDTQYF	TGTGCCAGCAGTGGACTAGCGGGAGGCACAGATACGCAGTATTTT
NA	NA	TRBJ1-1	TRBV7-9	CASSLAQGEAFF	TGTGCCAGCAGCTTAGCGCAGGGAGAAGCTTTCTTT
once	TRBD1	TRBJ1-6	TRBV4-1	CASSQEGTGEEESPLHF	TGCGCCAGCAGCCAAGAGGGGACAGGGGAAGAAGAGTCACCCCTCCACTTT
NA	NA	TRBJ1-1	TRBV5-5	CASGLSPEDTEAFF	TGTGCCAGCGGGCTCAGTCCGGAGGACACTGAAGCTTTCTTT
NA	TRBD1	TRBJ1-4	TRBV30	CAWSPGQKNEKLFF	TGTGCCTGGAGTCCGGGACAGAAAAATGAAAAACTGTTTTTT
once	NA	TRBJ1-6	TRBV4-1	CASSHLGSLPYNSPLHF	TGCGCCAGCAGCCACCTGGGCAGCCTACCCTATAATTCACCCCTCCACTTT
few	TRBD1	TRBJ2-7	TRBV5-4	CASSLNRGGQYF	TGTGCCAGCAGCTTGAACAGGGGTGGGCAGTACTTC
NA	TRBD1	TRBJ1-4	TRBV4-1	CASSRIDRGDEKLFF	TGCGCCAGCAGCCGGATAGACAGGGGAGATGAAAAACTGTTTTTT
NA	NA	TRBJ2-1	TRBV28	CASTTDSPGGQFF	TGTGCCAGCACTACGGACAGTCCGGGCGGGCAGTTCTTC
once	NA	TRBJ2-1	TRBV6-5	CASSRDPAVNEQFF	TGTGCCAGCAGTCGGGACCCTGCGGTTAATGAGCAGTTCTTC